The clone carrying this T cell receptor beta chain was seen a handful of times. The antigen is not known. There are 13 residues in the CDR3. Germline V gene lookup returns CDR1 MNHNS and CDR2 SASEGT. The ends were cut back, 6 bases at V and 2 bases at J, with 11 bases in the middle. Uncontrolled infections, other autoimmune diseases, pregnancy or lactation led to exclusion of patients. Fresh peripheral blood, about 10 ml of it, supplied the PBMCs. The sample comes from a study of T cells in Graves' hyperthyroidism and ophthalmopathy. Background on the study: Peripheral blood was taken when the disease was first diagnosed, before any treatment began. Study results and limitations: It was a median roughly six months before onset that the model predicted ophthalmopathy.

RNA transcripts served as the template for amplifying TCR beta CDR3 regions. HTBI primers were employed in a first-round RT-PCR of the TCR CDR3. One entry per CDR3 protein results from TCRdb running MiXCR on the multiplex PCR reads. The sample holds 550,000 to 850,000 distinct CDR3 sequences, roughly a sixth seen once. The sequence came from a woman aged 45-65 years with Graves' hyperthyroidism that later progressed to Graves' ophthalmopathy. Sequenced sample: blood. The rearrangement links TRBV6-1 to TRBJ2-7; D might be TRBD2 (5 bases). In DNA form, the CDR3 reads TGTGCCAGCAGACCGGGGTCAACCTACGAGCAGTACTTC. Translated, it gives CASRPGSTYEQYF.